These 12 T cell receptor beta chains were all obtained from the same sample, sequenced in a study of blood T cell repertoires in COVID-19. Here immunoSEQ multiplex PCR was the method, and the copy in TCRdb shows in-frame clones only, minus some. The table includes more than 200,000 clones, more than 80% detected once. Source material: peripheral blood. The origin of the receptors is a man between 25 and 39 years old with COVID-19, enrolled during active disease.

The chain combines TRBV9 with TRBJ1-4; 10 bases match TRBD1. CDR3 size: 15 residues. Germline V gene data show CDR1 as SGDLS and CDR2 as YYNGEE. J gave up 5 bases and V 3 bases, and 4 bases lay outside the gene matches. The CDR3 here is CASSDKTGGNEKLFF. As DNA, the CDR3 is TGTGCCAGCAGCGACAAGACAGGGGGCAATGAAAAACTGTTTTTT.

About this clone itself: The same CDR3 also results from other DNA sequences found in this sample. The chain recombines TRBV28 with TRBJ2-7; 9 bases are shared with TRBD1. CDR3 size: 13 residues. Germline trimming cut 8 bases from V and 3 bases from J; bases unmatched to any gene: 5. CDR1 is MDHEN and CDR2 is SYDVKM in the germline V gene. CDR3 loop: CASGPGQGYEQYF. In nucleotides, the CDR3 is TGTGCCAGCGGCCCGGGACAGGGCTACGAGCAGTACTTC.

The chain links TRBV4-3 to TRBJ2-5; 7 bases fit TRBD1. The CDR3 sequence is 16 residues long. V shed 4 bases and J 7 bases; nucleotides not matched to a gene: 15. The germline V gene encodes CDR1 LGHNA and CDR2 YSLEER. For the CDR3, the DNA is TGCGCCAGCAGCCGATCCGCCAAACAGGGGATCGGGACCCAGTACTTC. This translates into CASSRSAKQGIGTQYF.

This sequence joins TRBV5-4 and TRBJ2-7; 9 bases map to TRBD1. The CDR3 contains 15 residues. Trimming at V came to 3 bases and at J to 5 bases, leaving 9 bases not matched to a gene. Germline CDR1 SGHNT, CDR2 YYREEE (reference sequence). The DNA for the CDR3 is TGTGCCAGCAGCTCCTGGACAGGGGTTGAAGACGAGCAGTACTTC. Residues: CASSSWTGVEDEQYF.

This clone was seen a single time. The rearrangement joins TRBV25-1 to TRBJ2-7; 13 bases are shared with TRBD2. Germline V CDR1 and CDR2: MGHDK, SYGVNS. This CDR3 comprises 17 residues. V gave up 4 bases and J gave up 3 bases; unmatched junction bases: 9. The CDR3 DNA reads TGTGCCAGCAGTGCGGGACTAGCGGGAAGTATAGACTACGAGCAGTACTTC. As protein: CASSAGLAGSIDYEQYF.

The V and J genes are TRBV5-1 and TRBJ1-1; the D is unclear. The CDR3 spans 12 residues. Trimming pared 2 bases from V and 0 bases from J, leaving 2 bases between. Germline V CDR1 and CDR2: SGHRS, YFSETQ. The CDR3 DNA sequence: TGCGCCAGCAGCTTCATGAACACTGAAGCTTTCTTT. Translation gives CASSFMNTEAFF.

V gene TRBV5-5 combines with J gene TRBJ2-5, with D possibly TRBD2 on 5 matching bases. V lost 3 bases to trimming and J lost 1 base, with 10 bases between them. Germline assignment: CDR1 SGHKS and CDR2 YYEKEE (reference sequence). The CDR3 has 14 residues. For the CDR3, the DNA is TGTGCCAGCAGCTCGGGGAGTCTCCAAGAGACCCAGTACTTC. It is translated as CASSSGSLQETQYF.

The CDR3 DNA is TGTGCCAGCAGCTTAGGGCGGACTGAAGCTTTCTTT. This codes for CASSLGRTEAFF. V gene TRBV7-2 combines with J gene TRBJ1-1; D is undetermined. The CDR3 is 12 residues long. Trimming took 1 base from V and 5 from J, leaving 5 bases between them. Germline CDR1 and CDR2: SGHTA and FQGNSA.

The chain uses TRBV7-9 and TRBJ1-2, with 8 nucleotides matching TRBD1. CDR1 and CDR2 (germline): SEHNR, FQNEAQ (reference sequence). The CDR3 has 15 residues. The V segment lost 3 bases and the J segment 4 bases; nucleotides outside the gene matches: 7. In DNA form, the CDR3 reads TGTGCCAGCAGCTTCTCGGACAGGGTTGCCTATGGCTACACCTTC. Residues: CASSFSDRVAYGYTF. Based on the CDR3 plus reference TRBV7-9 and TRBJ1-2, the full variable domain is DTGVSQNPRHKITKRGQNVTFRCDPISEHNRLYWYRQTLGQGPEFLTYFQNEAQLEKSRLLSDRFSAERPKGSFSTLEIQRTEQGDSAMYLCASSFSDRVAYGYTFGSGTRLTVV.

The V call is TRBV7-2, the J call TRBJ1-2; unclear D gene. This CDR3 region has 13 residues. V shed 4 bases and J shed 7 bases, with 13 bases lying between them. Germline CDR1 is SGHTA and CDR2 is FQGNSA. CDR3 region: CASSSRRSGGYTF. The CDR3 DNA follows: TGTGCCAGCAGCTCGAGAAGATCTGGTGGCTACACCTTC.

The chain joins TRBV27 to TRBJ1-5; D may be TRBD1 (5 bases). V shed 6 bases and J shed 3 bases, with 12 bases lying between them. The CDR3 contains 14 residues. Germline CDR1 is MNHEY and CDR2 is SMNVEV (reference sequence). For the CDR3, the DNA is TGTGCCAGCAGAGGTGGGGGGAACAATCAGCCCCAGCATTTT. Translation gives CASRGGGNNQPQHF.

V usage is TRBV10-2 and J usage is TRBJ1-2; 9 nucleotides line up with TRBD1. Germline CDR1 is WSHSY and CDR2 is SAAADI. The CDR3 is 18 residues long. The junction had 10 bases not matched to a gene; V was cut back by 0 bases and J by 2 bases. The CDR3 reads CASSESATGGRRNYGYTF. DNA for the CDR3: TGCGCCAGCAGTGAGTCGGCTACAGGGGGCAGAAGGAACTATGGCTACACCTTC.